The TCR beta chain under discussion was sequenced for a study of CD8+CD57+ T cells in acquired aplastic anemia. Genomic DNA was employed as the template in profiling TCR beta VDJ and CDR3. One entry per CDR3 protein, called by TCRdb with MiXCR from the reads. There are about 120,000 distinct CDR3 sequences in the sample; approximately 36% occur only once, and about 2.7% lies in the top ten. Trimming stripped 3 bases from V and 0 bases from J, with 12 bases between. Germline CDR1 is ENHRY and CDR2 is SYGVKD. CDR3 length: 17 residues. In patients chosen for sequencing, flow cytometry had shown CD8+CD57+ cell expansion. The enrolled patients all had severe acquired aplastic anemia. None of the patients had been given any therapy when their blood was sampled.

The TCR was taken from a human donor with aplastic anemia. The chain recombines TRBV10-3 with TRBJ1-6, with unresolved D. Sequencing input: sorted CD4+, CD8+, or CD8+CD57+ T cells (not recorded which) from PBMCs. The CDR3 reads CAISDWSRSSYNSPLHF. The CDR3 DNA follows: TGTGCCATCAGTGATTGGAGTAGGAGCTCCTATAATTCACCCCTCCACTTT.